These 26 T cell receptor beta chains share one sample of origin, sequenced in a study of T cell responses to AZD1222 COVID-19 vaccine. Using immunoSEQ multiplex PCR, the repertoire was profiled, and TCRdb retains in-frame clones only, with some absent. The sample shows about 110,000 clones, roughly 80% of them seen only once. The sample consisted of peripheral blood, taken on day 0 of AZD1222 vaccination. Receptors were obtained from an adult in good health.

The CDR3 bases are TGTGCCAGCGGTATGTCGGGTTTCTCTGGAAACACCATATATTTT. Protein sequence: CASGMSGFSGNTIYF. The chain combines TRBV9 with TRBJ1-3; no clear D. The germline gives CDR1 SGDLS, CDR2 YYNGEE. V dropped 7 bases and J dropped 0 bases, with 14 bases sitting between them. The CDR3 runs 15 residues.

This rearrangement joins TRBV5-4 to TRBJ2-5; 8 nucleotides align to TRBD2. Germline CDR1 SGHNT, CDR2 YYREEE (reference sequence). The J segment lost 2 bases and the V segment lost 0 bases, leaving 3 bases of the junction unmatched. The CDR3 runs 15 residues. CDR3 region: CASSLAGGRQETQYF. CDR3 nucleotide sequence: TGTGCCAGCAGCTTGGCGGGGGGGCGACAAGAGACCCAGTACTTC. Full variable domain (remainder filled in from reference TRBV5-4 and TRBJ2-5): ETGVTQSPTHLIKTRGQQVTLRCSSQSGHNTVSWYQQALGQGPQFIFQYYREEENGRGNFPPRFSGLQFPNYSSELNVNALELDDSALYLCASSLAGGRQETQYFGPGTRLLVL.

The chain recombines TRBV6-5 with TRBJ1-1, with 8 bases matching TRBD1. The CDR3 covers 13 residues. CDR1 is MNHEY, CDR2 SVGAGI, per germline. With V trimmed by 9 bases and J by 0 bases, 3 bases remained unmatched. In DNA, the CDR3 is TGTGCCAGTCAGGACAGGGTGAACACTGAAGCTTTCTTT. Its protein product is CASQDRVNTEAFF.

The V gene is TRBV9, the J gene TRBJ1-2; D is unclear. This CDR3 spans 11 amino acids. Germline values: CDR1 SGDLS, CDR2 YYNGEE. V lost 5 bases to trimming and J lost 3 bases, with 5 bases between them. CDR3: CASSSHYGYTF. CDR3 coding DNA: TGTGCCAGCAGTAGCCACTATGGCTACACCTTC.

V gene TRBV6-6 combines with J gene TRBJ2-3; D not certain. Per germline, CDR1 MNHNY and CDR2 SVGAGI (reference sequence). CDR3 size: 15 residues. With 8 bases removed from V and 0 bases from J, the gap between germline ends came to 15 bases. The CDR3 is CASPRERSSTDTQYF. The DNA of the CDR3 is TGTGCCAGCCCAAGGGAACGCTCTAGCACAGATACGCAGTATTTT.

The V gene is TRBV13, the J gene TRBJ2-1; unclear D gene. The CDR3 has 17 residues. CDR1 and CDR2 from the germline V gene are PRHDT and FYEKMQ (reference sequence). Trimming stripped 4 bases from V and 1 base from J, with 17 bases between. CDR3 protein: CASSSTSGRSSYNEQFF. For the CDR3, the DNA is TGTGCCAGCAGCTCGACCTCCGGCAGGAGTTCCTACAATGAGCAGTTCTTC.

Here the CDR3 reads CASSSGQGAGVGPLHF. CDR3 DNA sequence: TGTGCCAGCAGCTCAGGACAGGGGGCGGGAGTAGGACCCCTCCACTTT. The J gene is TRBJ1-6, the V gene TRBV7-2, with 11 bases fitting TRBD1. Germline V gene sequence: CDR1 SGHTA, CDR2 FQGNSA. J was trimmed by 12 bases and V by 4 bases; bases with no gene match: 11. CDR3 size: 16 residues.

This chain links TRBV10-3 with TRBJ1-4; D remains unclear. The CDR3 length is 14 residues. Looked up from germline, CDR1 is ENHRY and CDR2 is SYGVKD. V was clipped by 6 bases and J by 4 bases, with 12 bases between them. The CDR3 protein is CAISSTAHNEKLFF. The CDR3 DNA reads TGTGCCATCAGCAGTACAGCGCATAATGAAAAACTGTTTTTT.

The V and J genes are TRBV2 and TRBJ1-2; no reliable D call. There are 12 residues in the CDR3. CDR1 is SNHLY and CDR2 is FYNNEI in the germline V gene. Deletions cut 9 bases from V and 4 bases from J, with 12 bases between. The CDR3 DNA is TGTGCCAGACGGCCTTACCCCTATGGCTACACCTTC. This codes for CARRPYPYGYTF.

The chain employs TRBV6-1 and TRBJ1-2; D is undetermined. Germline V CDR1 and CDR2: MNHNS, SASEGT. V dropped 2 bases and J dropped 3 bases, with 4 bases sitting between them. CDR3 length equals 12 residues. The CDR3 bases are TGTGCCAGCAGTGAAACTGACTATGGCTACACCTTC. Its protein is CASSETDYGYTF.

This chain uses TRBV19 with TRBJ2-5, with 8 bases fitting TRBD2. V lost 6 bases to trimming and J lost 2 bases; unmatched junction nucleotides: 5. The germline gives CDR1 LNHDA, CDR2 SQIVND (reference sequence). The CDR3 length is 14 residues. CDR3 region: CASSKAGVQETQYF. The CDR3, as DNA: TGTGCCAGTAGCAAAGCGGGGGTTCAAGAGACCCAGTACTTC.

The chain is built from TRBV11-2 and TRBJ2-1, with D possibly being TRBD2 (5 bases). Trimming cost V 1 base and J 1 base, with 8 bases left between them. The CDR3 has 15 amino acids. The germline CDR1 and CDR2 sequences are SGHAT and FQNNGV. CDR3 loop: CASSLVRGSYNEQFF. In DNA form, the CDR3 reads TGTGCCAGCAGCTTAGTTCGGGGATCCTACAATGAGCAGTTCTTC.

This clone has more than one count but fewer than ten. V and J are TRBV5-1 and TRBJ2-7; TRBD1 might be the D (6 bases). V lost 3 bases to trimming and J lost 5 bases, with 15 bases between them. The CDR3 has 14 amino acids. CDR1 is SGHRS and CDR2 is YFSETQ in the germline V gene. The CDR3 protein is CASSYFPGVDEQYF. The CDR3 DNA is TGCGCCAGCAGCTATTTTCCAGGGGTCGACGAGCAGTACTTC.

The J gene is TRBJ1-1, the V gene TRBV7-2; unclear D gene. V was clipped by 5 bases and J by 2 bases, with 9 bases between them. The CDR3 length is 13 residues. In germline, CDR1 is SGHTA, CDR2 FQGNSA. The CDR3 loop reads CASSLQLNTEAFF. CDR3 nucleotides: TGTGCCAGCAGCCTACAGCTCAACACTGAAGCTTTCTTT.

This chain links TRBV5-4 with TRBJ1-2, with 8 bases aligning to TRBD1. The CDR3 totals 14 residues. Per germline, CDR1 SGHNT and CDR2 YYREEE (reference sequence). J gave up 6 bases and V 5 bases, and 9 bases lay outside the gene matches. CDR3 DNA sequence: TGTGCCAGCAGGGCCAACAGGGGGTTGGATGGCTACACCTTC. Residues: CASRANRGLDGYTF. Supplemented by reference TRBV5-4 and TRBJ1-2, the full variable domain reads ETGVTQSPTHLIKTRGQQVTLRCSSQSGHNTVSWYQQALGQGPQFIFQYYREEENGRGNFPPRFSGLQFPNYSSELNVNALELDDSALYLCASRANRGLDGYTFGSGTRLTVV.

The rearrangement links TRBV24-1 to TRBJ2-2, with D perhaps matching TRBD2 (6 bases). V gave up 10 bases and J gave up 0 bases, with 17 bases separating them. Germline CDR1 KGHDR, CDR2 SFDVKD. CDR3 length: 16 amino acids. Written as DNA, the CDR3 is TGTGCCACTTCGTCCGGGAGACGATCGAACACCGGGGAGCTGTTTTTT. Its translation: CATSSGRRSNTGELFF.

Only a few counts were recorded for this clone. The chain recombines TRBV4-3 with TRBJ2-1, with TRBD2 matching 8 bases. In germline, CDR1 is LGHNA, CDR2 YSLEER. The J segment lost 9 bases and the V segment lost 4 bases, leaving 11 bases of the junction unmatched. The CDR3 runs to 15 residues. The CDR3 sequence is CASSPVRGANIEQFF. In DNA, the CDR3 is TGCGCCAGCAGCCCCGTGCGGGGGGCCAATATTGAGCAGTTCTTC.

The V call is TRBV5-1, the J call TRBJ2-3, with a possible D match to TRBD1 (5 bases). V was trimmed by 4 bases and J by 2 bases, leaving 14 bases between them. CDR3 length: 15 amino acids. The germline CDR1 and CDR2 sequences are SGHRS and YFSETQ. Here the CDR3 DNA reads TGCGCCAGCAGCCCAGTGGGCAGGGCCACAGATACGCAGTATTTT. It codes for CASSPVGRATDTQYF.

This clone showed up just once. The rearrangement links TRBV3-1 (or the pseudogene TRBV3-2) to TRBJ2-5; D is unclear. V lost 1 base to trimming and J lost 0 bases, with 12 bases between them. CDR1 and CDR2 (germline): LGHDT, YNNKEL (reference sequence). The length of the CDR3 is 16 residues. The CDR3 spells CASSQVGRAYQETQYF. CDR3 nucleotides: TGTGCCAGCAGCCAAGTTGGTCGGGCCTACCAAGAGACCCAGTACTTC.

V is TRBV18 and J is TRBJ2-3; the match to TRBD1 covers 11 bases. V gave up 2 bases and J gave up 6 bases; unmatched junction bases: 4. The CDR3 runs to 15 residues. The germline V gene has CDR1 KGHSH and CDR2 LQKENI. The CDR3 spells CASSPTGQGADTQYF. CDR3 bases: TGTGCCAGCTCACCAACAGGACAGGGGGCTGATACGCAGTATTTT.

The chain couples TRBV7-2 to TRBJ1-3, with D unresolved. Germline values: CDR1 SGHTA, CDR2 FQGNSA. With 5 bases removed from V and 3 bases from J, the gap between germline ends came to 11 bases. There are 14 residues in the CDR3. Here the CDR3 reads CASSRSAYGNTIYF. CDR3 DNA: TGTGCCAGCAGCCGTTCAGCGTATGGAAACACCATATATTTT. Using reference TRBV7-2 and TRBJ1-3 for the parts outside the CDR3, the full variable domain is GAGVSQSPSNKVTEKGKDVELRCDPISGHTALYWYRQSLGQGLEFLIYFQGNSAPDKSGLPSDRFSAERTGGSVSTLTIQRTQQEDSAVYLCASSRSAYGNTIYFGEGSWLTVV.

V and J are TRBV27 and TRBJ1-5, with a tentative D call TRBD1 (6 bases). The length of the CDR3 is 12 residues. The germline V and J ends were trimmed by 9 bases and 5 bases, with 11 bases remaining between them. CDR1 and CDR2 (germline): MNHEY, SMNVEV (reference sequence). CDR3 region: CASTTGYQPQHF. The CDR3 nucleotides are TGTGCCAGTACGACAGGTTATCAGCCCCAGCATTTT.

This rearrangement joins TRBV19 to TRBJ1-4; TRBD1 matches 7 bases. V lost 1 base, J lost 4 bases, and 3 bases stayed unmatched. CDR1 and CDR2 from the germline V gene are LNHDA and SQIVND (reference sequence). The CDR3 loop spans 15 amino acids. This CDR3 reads CASSIVGTVNEKLFF. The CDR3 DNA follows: TGTGCCAGTAGTATAGTCGGGACAGTTAATGAAAAACTGTTTTTT.

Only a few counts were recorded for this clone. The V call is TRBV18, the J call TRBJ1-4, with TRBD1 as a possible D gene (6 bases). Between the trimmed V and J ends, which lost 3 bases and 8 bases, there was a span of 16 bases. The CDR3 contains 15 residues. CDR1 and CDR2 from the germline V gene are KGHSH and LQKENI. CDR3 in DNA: TGTGCCAGCTCACCGCCAACAGGGATCGGAGAAAAACTGTTTTTT. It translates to CASSPPTGIGEKLFF.

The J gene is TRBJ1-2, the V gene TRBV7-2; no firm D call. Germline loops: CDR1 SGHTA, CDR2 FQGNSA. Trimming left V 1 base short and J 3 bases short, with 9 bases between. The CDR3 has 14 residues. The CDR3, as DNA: TGTGCCAGCAGCTTAGGAGGGAGGGACTATGGCTACACCTTC. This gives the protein CASSLGGRDYGYTF. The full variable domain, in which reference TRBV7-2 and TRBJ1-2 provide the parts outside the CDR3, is GAGVSQSPSNKVTEKGKDVELRCDPISGHTALYWYRQSLGQGLEFLIYFQGNSAPDKSGLPSDRFSAERTGGSVSTLTIQRTQQEDSAVYLCASSLGGRDYGYTFGSGTRLTVV.

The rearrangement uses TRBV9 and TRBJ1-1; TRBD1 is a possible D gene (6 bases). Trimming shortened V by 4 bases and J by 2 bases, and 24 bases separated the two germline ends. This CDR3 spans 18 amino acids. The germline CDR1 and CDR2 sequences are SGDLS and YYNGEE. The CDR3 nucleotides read TGTGCCAGCAGCCCAAGTGGTAGGGCCTCAGGGGCTAACACTGAAGCTTTCTTT. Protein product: CASSPSGRASGANTEAFF.